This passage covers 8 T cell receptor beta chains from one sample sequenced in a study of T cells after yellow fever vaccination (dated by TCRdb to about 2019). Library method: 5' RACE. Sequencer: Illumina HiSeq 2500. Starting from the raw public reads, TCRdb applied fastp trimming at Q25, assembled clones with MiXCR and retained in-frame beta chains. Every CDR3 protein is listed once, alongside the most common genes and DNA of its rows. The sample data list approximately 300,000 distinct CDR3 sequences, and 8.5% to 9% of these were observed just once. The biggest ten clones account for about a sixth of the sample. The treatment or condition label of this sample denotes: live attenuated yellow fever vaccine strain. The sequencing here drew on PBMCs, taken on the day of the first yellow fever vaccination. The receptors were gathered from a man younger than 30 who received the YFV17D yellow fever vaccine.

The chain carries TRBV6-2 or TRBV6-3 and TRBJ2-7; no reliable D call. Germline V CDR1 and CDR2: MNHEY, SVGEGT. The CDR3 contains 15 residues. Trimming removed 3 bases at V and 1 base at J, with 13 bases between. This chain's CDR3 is CASSYRGLTSYEQYF. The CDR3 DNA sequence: TGTGCCAGCAGTTATCGTGGGTTAACATCCTACGAGCAGTACTTC.

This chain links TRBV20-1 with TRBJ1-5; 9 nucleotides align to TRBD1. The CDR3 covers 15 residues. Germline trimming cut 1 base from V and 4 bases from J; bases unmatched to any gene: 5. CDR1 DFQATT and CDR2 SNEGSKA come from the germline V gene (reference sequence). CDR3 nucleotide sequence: TGCAGTGCTAGAGGTGGGACAGGGCAAAATCAGCCCCAGCATTTT. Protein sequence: CSARGGTGQNQPQHF.

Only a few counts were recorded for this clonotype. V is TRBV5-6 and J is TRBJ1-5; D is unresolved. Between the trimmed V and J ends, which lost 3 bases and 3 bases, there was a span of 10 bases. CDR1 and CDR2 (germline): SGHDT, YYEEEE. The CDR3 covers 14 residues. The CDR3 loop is CASSSSGYNQPQHF. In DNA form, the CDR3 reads TGTGCCAGCAGCTCTTCGGGGTACAATCAGCCCCAGCATTTT.

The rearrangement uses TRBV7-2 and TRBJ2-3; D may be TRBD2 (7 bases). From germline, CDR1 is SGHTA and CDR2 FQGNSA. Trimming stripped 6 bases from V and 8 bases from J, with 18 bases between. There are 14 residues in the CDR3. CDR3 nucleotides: TGTGCCAGCAGAGGTGGGGGGGGGGCCGCTACGCAGTATTTT. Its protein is CASRGGGGAATQYF.

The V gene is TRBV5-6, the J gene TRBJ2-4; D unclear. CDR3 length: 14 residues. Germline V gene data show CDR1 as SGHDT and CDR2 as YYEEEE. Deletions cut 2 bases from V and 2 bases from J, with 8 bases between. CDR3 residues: CASSFMGSKNIQYF. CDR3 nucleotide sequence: TGTGCCAGCAGCTTCATGGGTTCCAAAAACATTCAGTACTTC. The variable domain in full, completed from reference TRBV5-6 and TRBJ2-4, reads DAGVTQSPTHLIKTRGQQVTLRCSPKSGHDTVSWYQQALGQGPQFIFQYYEEEERQRGNFPDRFSGHQFPNYSSELNVNALLLGDSALYLCASSFMGSKNIQYFGAGTRLSVL.

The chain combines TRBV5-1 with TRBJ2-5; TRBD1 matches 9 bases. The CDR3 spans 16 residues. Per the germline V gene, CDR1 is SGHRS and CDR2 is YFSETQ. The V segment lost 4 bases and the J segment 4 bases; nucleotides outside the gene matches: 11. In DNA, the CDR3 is TGCGCCAGCAGCCCCCTGACAGGGGGGATTGCAGAGACCCAGTACTTC. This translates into CASSPLTGGIAETQYF.

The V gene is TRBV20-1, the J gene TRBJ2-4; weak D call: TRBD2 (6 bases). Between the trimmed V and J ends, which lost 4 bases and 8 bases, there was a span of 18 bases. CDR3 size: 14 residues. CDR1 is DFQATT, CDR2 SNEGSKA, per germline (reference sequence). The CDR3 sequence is CSATGSPRNDIQYF. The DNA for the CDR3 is TGCAGTGCTACCGGGAGCCCCAGAAACGACATTCAGTACTTC.

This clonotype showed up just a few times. DNA for the CDR3: TGTGCCAGCAGCTTAGCTCCGGGTTACAATCAGCCCCAGCATTTT. Translation: CASSLAPGYNQPQHF. The rearrangement uses TRBV7-6 and TRBJ1-5; D unclear. The CDR3 covers 15 residues. CDR1 and CDR2 (germline): SGHVS, FNYEAQ. Trimming left V 0 bases short and J 3 bases short, with 9 bases between.